This T cell receptor (beta chain) originates from a study of sequential checkpoint blockade in melanoma. Study in general: Twenty-two patients had tumor biopsies before treatment and at week 13. The study's findings and limits: About 30 times likelier clinical benefit followed increased tumor T-cell fraction and clonality. In arm A, pretreatment tumor clonality was associated with response.

The data were produced by immunoSEQ multiplex PCR, yet TCRdb's version contains in-frame clones alone and is incomplete. Here the sample spans some 5,000 clones, roughly 18% being singletons. The CDR3 spans 14 residues. V shed 7 bases, J shed 5 bases, and the junction held 7 bases outside the gene matches. Germline loops: CDR1 MDHEN, CDR2 SYDVKM. Indicated treatment: randomized to nivolumab then ipilimumab (arm A) or the reverse (arm B). Patients had received no earlier DNA-damaging chemotherapy. The table lists this clone with a few counts. Its specificity is unknown. J is TRBJ1-4 and V is TRBV28, with TRBD1 matching 7 bases. The specimen comprised tumor tissue (inferred from file names), sampled from a patient given nivolumab and ipilimumab in sequence. The TCR comes from a human donor with melanoma. CDR3: CASKGGAGNEKLFF. The CDR3 nucleotides read TGTGCCAGCAAAGGGGGCGCGGGAAATGAAAAACTGTTTTTT.